These T cell receptor beta chains were read from a single sample in a study of blood T cell repertoires in COVID-19. The repertoire was sequenced with immunoSEQ multiplex PCR; TCRdb's copy has only in-frame clones and lacks some. The sample lists about 380,000 clones; around 90% were seen once. The sequencing input was PBMCs or T cells enriched from blood (not recorded which). The source of these receptors is a woman younger than 35 who had recovered from COVID-19. Each CDR3 is given with its conserved first and last residue.

CASSDLDSSTEAFF TRBJ1-1 TRBV6-1
CASSRGLHNEQFF TRBJ2-1 TRBV5-1
CASSEGTNYGYTF TRBJ1-2 TRBV2
CASSSRLAVPLLTDTQYF TRBJ2-3 TRBV7-3
CASSQGLVRQYF TRBJ2-7 TRBV3-1/TRBV3-2
CASSLLDRENSPLHF TRBJ1-6 TRBV3-1/TRBV3-2
CAWDRDRDYEQYF TRBJ2-7 TRBV30
CASSLVSRGGVAETQYF TRBJ2-5 TRBV7-9
CASSLLLMDRQETQYF TRBJ2-5 TRBV4-1
CASSRSDSVNQPQHF TRBJ1-5 TRBV4-1
CATSRRQHEQFF TRBJ2-1 TRBV15
CAIRVPDSGNTIYF TRBJ1-3 TRBV10-3
CASSLVWRGTGPNEQYF TRBJ2-7 TRBV27
CASSFASPHEQFF TRBJ2-1 TRBV7-2
CARGPSKQTNEKLFF TRBJ1-4 TRBV30
CASSPGQGGNTEAFF TRBJ1-1 TRBV18
CATFDRVTGELFF TRBJ2-2 TRBV24-1